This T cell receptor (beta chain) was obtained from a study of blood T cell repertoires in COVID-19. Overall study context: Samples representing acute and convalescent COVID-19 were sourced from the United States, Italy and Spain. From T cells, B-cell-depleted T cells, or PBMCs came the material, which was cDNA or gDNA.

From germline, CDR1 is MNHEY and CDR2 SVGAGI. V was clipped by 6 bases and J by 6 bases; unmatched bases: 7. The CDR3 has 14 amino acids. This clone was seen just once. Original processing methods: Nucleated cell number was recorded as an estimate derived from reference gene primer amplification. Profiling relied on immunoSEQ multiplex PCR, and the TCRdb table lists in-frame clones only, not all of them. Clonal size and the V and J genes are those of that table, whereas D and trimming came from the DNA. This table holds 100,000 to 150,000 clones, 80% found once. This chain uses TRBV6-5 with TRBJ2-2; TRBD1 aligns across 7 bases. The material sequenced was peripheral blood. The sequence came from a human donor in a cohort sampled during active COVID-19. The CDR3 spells CASSVQGSPGELFF. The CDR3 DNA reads TGTGCCAGCAGCGTACAGGGGAGTCCCGGGGAGCTGTTTTTT.